The 10 T cell receptor beta chains reported below all come from one sample, sequenced in a study of T cell responses to AZD1222 COVID-19 vaccine. Clones were read by immunoSEQ multiplex PCR, and TCRdb kept only the in-frame ones, dropping some. The sample contains about 97,000 clones, over 75% of which appear only once. Sequencing used peripheral blood, obtained on day 0 of AZD1222 vaccination. Receptors originate from an adult in good health.

The chain has TRBV7-9 and TRBJ1-2, with 9 positions matching TRBD1. The CDR3 length is 16 residues. Germline lookup yields CDR1 SEHNR and CDR2 FQNEAQ (reference sequence). Unmatched junction bases numbered 13, after V lost 8 bases and J lost 3 bases. The CDR3 region has the DNA TGTGCCAGCCGGGGACAGGGTGGAATTAGGGACTATGGCTACACCTTC. This codes for CASRGQGGIRDYGYTF.

This chain links TRBV9 with TRBJ2-3, with TRBD2 identical over 11 bases. The CDR3 spans 13 residues. V shed 4 bases and J 11 bases; nucleotides not matched to a gene: 6. Germline values: CDR1 SGDLS, CDR2 YYNGEE. CDR3 in DNA: TGTGCCAGCAGCCCCGGGACTAGCGGAGGGCAGTATTTT. This encodes CASSPGTSGGQYF.

The chain employs TRBV7-9 and TRBJ2-5; tentative D call: TRBD1 (7 bases). V was trimmed by 6 bases and J by 4 bases, leaving 18 bases between them. Germline V gene data show CDR1 as SEHNR and CDR2 as FQNEAQ (reference sequence). This CDR3 is 15 amino acids long. CDR3: CASRGGQGGVETQYF. The CDR3 nucleotides read TGTGCCAGCAGAGGGGGTCAGGGGGGAGTAGAGACCCAGTACTTC.

This chain joins TRBV5-4 and TRBJ2-1; the D gene could be TRBD1 or TRBD2 (5 bases each). The CDR3 extends over 15 amino acids. The V end lost 4 bases, the J end lost 6 bases, and 17 bases lay between the germline ends. Germline-derived CDR1 and CDR2 are SGHNT and YYREEE (reference sequence). This CDR3 reads CASSVTGTVLNEQFF. CDR3 DNA sequence: TGTGCCAGCAGCGTCACCGGGACGGTCCTCAATGAGCAGTTCTTC. Complete variable domain (other parts from reference TRBV5-4 and TRBJ2-1): ETGVTQSPTHLIKTRGQQVTLRCSSQSGHNTVSWYQQALGQGPQFIFQYYREEENGRGNFPPRFSGLQFPNYSSELNVNALELDDSALYLCASSVTGTVLNEQFFGPGTRLTVL.

The chain links TRBV7-9 to TRBJ2-2; D ambiguous. Germline assignment: CDR1 SEHNR and CDR2 FQNEAQ (reference sequence). Trimming took off 7 bases at V and 7 bases at J, with 7 bases between the two ends. The CDR3 extends over 11 amino acids. DNA of the CDR3: TGTGCCAGCAAGGACGTCGGGGAGCTGTTTTTT. Translation gives CASKDVGELFF.

The rearrangement links TRBV16 to TRBJ1-1; D may be TRBD1 (6 bases). The germline V gene has CDR1 KGHSY and CDR2 FQNENV. This CDR3 is 16 amino acids long. Trimming stripped 0 bases from V and 1 base from J, with 12 bases between. The CDR3 DNA reads as TGTGCCAGCAGCCAATCGATCGCAGGGGCGAACACTGAAGCTTTCTTT. It specifies CASSQSIAGANTEAFF.

The rearrangement joins TRBV4-1 to TRBJ1-3; D possibly corresponds to TRBD1 (5 bases). V dropped 0 bases and J dropped 3 bases, with 12 bases sitting between them. Germline CDR1 is MGHRA and CDR2 is YSYEKL. The CDR3 covers 16 residues. The CDR3 DNA reads TGCGCCAGCAGCCAAGATAGTGGGGCAGGTGGAAACACCATATATTTT. This translates into CASSQDSGAGGNTIYF.

The chain recombines TRBV5-1 with TRBJ2-3, with a weak D call TRBD1 (5 bases). Germline V lookup: CDR1 SGHRS, CDR2 YFSETQ. The CDR3 consists of 14 residues. With 2 bases removed from V and 5 bases from J, the gap between germline ends came to 12 bases. In DNA form, the CDR3 reads TGCGCCAGCAGCTTCGGGCAGGGTATAGATACGCAGTATTTT. Translated: CASSFGQGIDTQYF.

CDR3 region: CASSLRLAGGIVSYEQYF. The CDR3 DNA is TGTGCCAGCAGCTTGAGACTAGCGGGGGGGATTGTCTCCTACGAGCAGTACTTC. The genes are TRBV5-5 and TRBJ2-7, with TRBD2 matching 14 bases. The length of the CDR3 is 18 residues. The ends lost 1 base at V and 0 bases at J; junction bases unmatched: 6. CDR1 and CDR2 from the germline V gene are SGHKS and YYEKEE (reference sequence). Using reference TRBV5-5 and TRBJ2-7 for the parts outside the CDR3, the full variable domain is DAGVTQSPTHLIKTRGQQVTLRCSPISGHKSVSWYQQVLGQGPQFIFQYYEKEERGRGNFPDRFSARQFPNYSSELNVNALLLGDSALYLCASSLRLAGGIVSYEQYFGPGTRLTVT.

This clone was observed a single time. This rearrangement joins TRBV10-3 to TRBJ1-2; no definite D call. The ends were cut back, 0 bases at V and 6 bases at J, with 8 bases in the middle. Germline CDR1 is ENHRY and CDR2 is SYGVKD. The CDR3 is 13 amino acids. The CDR3 region is CAISESVRDGYTF. For the CDR3, the DNA is TGTGCCATCAGTGAGTCGGTCCGCGATGGCTACACCTTC.